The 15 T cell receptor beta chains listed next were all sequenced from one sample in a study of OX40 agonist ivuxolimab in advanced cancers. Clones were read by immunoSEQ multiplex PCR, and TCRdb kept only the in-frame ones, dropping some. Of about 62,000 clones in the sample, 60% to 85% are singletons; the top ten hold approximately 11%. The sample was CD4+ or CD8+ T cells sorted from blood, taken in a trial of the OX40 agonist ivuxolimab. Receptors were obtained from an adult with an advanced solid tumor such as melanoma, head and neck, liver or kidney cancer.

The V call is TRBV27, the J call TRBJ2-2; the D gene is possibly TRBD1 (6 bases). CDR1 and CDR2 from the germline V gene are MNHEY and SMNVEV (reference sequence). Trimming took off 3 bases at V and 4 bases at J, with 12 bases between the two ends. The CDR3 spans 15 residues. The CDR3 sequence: CASSLKTGFTGELFF. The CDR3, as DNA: TGTGCCAGCAGTTTGAAGACAGGCTTCACCGGGGAGCTGTTTTTT.

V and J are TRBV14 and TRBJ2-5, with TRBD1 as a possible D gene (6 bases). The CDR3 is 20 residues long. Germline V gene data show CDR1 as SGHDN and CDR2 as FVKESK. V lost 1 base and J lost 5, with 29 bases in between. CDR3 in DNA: TGTGCCAGCAGCCAAGCTACCTCCGGGACACCTTCCCCCTCAATGGAGACCCAGTACTTC. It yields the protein CASSQATSGTPSPSMETQYF.

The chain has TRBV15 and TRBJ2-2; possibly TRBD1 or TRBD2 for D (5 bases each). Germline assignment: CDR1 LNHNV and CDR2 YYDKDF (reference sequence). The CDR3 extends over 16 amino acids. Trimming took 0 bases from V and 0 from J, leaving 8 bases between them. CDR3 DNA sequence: TGTGCCACCAGCAGAGATTTGGGGGCGAACACCGGGGAGCTGTTTTTT. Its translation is CATSRDLGANTGELFF. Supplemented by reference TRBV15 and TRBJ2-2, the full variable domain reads DAMVIQNPRYQVTQFGKPVTLSCSQTLNHNVMYWYQQKSSQAPKLLFHYYDKDFNNEADTPDNFQSRRPNTSFCFLDIRSPGLGDTAMYLCATSRDLGANTGELFFGEGSRLTVL.

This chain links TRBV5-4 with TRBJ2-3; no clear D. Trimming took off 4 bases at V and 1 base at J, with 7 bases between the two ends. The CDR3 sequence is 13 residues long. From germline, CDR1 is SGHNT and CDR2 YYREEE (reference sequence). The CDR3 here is CASSRAGTDTQYF. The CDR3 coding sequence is TGTGCCAGCAGCCGGGCTGGCACAGATACGCAGTATTTT.

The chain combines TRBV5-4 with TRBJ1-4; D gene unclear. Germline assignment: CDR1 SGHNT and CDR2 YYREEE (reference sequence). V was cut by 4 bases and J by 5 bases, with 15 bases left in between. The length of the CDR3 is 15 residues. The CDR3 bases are TGTGCCAGCAGCAAACCGGGAAGCACAAATGAAAAACTGTTTTTT. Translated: CASSKPGSTNEKLFF.

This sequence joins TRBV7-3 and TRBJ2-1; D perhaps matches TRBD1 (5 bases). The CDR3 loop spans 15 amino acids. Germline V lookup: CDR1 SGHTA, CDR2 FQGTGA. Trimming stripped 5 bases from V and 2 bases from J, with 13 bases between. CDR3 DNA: TGTGCCAGCAGCGTCGAAGGGGATCCCTACAATGAGCAGTTCTTC. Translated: CASSVEGDPYNEQFF.

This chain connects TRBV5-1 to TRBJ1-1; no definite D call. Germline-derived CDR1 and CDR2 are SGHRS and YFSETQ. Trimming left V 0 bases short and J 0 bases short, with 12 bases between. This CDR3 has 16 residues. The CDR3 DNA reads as TGCGCCAGCAGCTTGGGTCCCAGGTCGATGAACACTGAAGCTTTCTTT. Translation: CASSLGPRSMNTEAFF.

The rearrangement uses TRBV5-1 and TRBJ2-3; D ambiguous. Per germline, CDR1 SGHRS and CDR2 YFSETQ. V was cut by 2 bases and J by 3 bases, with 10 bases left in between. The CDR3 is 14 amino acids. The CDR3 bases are TGCGCCAGCAGCTTAAGGCCCGAGACAGATACGCAGTATTTT. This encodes CASSLRPETDTQYF. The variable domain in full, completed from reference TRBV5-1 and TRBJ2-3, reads KAGVTQTPRYLIKTRGQQVTLSCSPISGHRSVSWYQQTPGQGLQFLFEYFSETQRNKGNFPGRFSGRQFSNSRSEMNVSTLELGDSALYLCASSLRPETDTQYFGPGTRLTVL.

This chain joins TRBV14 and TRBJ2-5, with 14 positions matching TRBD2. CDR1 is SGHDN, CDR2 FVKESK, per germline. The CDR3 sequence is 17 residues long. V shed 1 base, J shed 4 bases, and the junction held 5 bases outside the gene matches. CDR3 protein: CASSQGRGLAGGETQYF. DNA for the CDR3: TGTGCCAGCAGCCAAGGAAGAGGACTAGCGGGAGGAGAGACCCAGTACTTC.

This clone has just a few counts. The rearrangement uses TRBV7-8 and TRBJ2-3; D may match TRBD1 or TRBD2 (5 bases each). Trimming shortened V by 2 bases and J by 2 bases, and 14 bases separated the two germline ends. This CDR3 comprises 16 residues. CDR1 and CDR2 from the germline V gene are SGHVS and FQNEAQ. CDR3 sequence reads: CASSLYEGFDTDTQYF. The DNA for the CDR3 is TGTGCCAGCAGCTTATATGAGGGGTTCGACACAGATACGCAGTATTTT.

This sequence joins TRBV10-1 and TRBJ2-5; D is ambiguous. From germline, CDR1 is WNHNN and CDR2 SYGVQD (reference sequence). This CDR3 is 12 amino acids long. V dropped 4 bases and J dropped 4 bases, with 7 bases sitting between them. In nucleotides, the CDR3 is TGCGCCAGCAGTGTCGGGTTAGAGACCCAGTACTTC. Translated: CASSVGLETQYF.

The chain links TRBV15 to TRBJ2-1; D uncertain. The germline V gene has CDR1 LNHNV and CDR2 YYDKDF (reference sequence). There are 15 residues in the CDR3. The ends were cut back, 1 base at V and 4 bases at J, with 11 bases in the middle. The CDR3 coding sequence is TGTGCCACCAGCAGAGGTAGCTGGAATTACAATGAGCAGTTCTTC. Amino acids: CATSRGSWNYNEQFF.

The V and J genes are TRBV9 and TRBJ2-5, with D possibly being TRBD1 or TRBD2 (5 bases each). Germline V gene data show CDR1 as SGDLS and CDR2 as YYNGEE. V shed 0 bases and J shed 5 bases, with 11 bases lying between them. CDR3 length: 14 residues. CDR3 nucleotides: TGTGCCAGCAGCGTAGGAGGGGCCGGTGAGACCCAGTACTTC. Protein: CASSVGGAGETQYF.

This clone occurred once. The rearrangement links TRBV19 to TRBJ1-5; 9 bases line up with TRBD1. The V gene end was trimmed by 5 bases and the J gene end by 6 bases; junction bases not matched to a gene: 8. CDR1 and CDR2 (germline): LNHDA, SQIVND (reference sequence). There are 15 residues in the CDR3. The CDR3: CASSVWTGVRQPQHF. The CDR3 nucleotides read TGTGCCAGTAGTGTATGGACAGGGGTGCGTCAGCCCCAGCATTTT.

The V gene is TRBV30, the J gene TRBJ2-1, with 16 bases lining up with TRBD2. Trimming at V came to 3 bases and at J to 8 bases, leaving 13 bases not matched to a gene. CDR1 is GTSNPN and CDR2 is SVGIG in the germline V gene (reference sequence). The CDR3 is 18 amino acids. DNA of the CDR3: TGTGCCTGGAGGTCGCTGGGACTAGCGGGAGGGCCAAGGTATGAGCAGTTCTTC. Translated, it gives CAWRSLGLAGGPRYEQFF.